Listed below are T cell receptor beta chains from one sample, sequenced in a study of cytomegalovirus exposure and HLA in healthy donors. Measured with immunoSEQ multiplex PCR; TCRdb has only the in-frame clones, and not every one. The sample has roughly 130,000 clones, more than 65% seen once. Sequenced: PBMCs. Receptors were obtained from a woman aged 18-29 years in good health and CMV-seropositive. Each CDR3 is given with its conserved first and last residue. The D gene is left open where the match is weak. Rows give clone size only sometimes, using once, few, many, or a class for an expanded clone.

V gene	clone size	D gene	J gene	CDR3 DNA	CDR3 protein
TRBV9	NA	NA	TRBJ1-3	TGTGCCAGCAGCCCACAGGGAGCTGGAAACACCATATATTTT	CASSPQGAGNTIYF
TRBV10-2	NA	TRBD2	TRBJ2-7	TGCGCCAGCAGGGGTAGCGGGGGGTTGTACGAGCAGTACTTC	CASRGSGGLYEQYF
TRBV5-8	NA	NA	TRBJ2-2	TGTGCCAGCAGGTGGCGGGGCATTAACACCGGGGAGCTGTTTTTT	CASRWRGINTGELFF
TRBV27	NA	TRBD2	TRBJ2-7	TGTGCCAGCAGTTTAGGGACTAGCGGATACGAGCAGTACTTC	CASSLGTSGYEQYF
TRBV19	NA	TRBD2	TRBJ2-7	TGTGCCAGTAGTCACGGGGGGAGCTCCTACGAGCAGTACTTC	CASSHGGSSYEQYF
TRBV2	NA	NA	TRBJ2-5	TGTGCCAGCGAGGGGGGGACCGGACAGGGCGGGGAGACCCAGTACTTC	CASEGGTGQGGETQYF
TRBV5-4	NA	NA	TRBJ2-7	TGTGCCAGCAGCCACCGTGAGGGGCGGGGAGCCTACGAGCAGTACTTC	CASSHREGRGAYEQYF
TRBV5-1	NA	TRBD1	TRBJ1-1	TGCGCCAGCAGCTTGGGGGACAGGAACACTGAAGCTTTCTTT	CASSLGDRNTEAFF
TRBV9	NA	NA	TRBJ2-7	TGTGCCAGCAGCGTAGGCGGGGAGATCTACGAGCAGTACTTC	CASSVGGEIYEQYF
TRBV5-1	NA	NA	TRBJ1-1	TGCGCCAGCAGCTTGACAGGGCAGAACACTGAAGCTTTCTTT	CASSLTGQNTEAFF
TRBV2	NA	NA	TRBJ1-2	TGTGCCAGCACCCAGGGTTCCGGCGGCTACACCTTC	CASTQGSGGYTF
TRBV7-9	once	TRBD1	TRBJ1-6	TGTGCCAGCAGCTTAGATTTCGGACAGGGGGCTCTGGGTTCACCCCTCCACTTT	CASSLDFGQGALGSPLHF